This TCR beta chain emerged from a study of OX40 agonist ivuxolimab in advanced cancers. Only in-frame clones appear in the TCRdb table, and some are missing; sequencing was by immunoSEQ multiplex PCR. The table has tens of thousands of clones, around 89% seen once. This receptor was taken from an adult with an advanced solid tumor such as melanoma, head and neck, liver or kidney cancer. The sample in question was CD4+ or CD8+ T cells sorted from blood, obtained in a trial of the OX40 agonist ivuxolimab.

CDR3 in DNA: TGCGCCACCAGGGACAGTTCTAGCACAGATACGCAGTATTTT. It codes for CATRDSSSTDTQYF. The chain uses TRBV10-2 and TRBJ2-3, with 7 bases aligning to TRBD1. V was pared by 10 bases and J by 0 bases, with 7 bases of the junction left unmatched. The germline V gene encodes CDR1 WSHSY and CDR2 SAAADI. This CDR3 comprises 14 residues.